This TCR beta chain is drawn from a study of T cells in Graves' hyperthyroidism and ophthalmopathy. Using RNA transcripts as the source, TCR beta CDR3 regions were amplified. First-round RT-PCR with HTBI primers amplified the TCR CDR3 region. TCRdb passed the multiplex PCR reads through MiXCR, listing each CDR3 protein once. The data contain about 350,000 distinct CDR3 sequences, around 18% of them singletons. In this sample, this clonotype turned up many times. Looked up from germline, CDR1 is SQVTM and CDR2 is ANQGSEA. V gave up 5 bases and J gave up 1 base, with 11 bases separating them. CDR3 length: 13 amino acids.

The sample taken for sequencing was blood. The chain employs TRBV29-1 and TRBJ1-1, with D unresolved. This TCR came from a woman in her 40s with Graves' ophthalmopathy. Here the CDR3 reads CSVREAGNTEAFF. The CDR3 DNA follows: TGCAGCGTTCGAGAAGCAGGGAACACTGAAGCTTTCTTT.